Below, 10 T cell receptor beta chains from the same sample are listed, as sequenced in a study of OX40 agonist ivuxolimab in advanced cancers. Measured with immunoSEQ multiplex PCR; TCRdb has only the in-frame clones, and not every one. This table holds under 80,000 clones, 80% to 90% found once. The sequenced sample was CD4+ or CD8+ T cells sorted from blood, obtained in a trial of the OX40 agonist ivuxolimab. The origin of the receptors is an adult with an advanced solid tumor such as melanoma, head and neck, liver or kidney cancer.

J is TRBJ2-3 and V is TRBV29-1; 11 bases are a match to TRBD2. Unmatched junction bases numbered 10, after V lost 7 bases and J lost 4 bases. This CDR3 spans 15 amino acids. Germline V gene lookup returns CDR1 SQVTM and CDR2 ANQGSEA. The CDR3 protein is CSALGTSGKADTQYF. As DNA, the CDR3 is TGCAGCGCTCTCGGGACTAGCGGAAAAGCAGATACGCAGTATTTT.

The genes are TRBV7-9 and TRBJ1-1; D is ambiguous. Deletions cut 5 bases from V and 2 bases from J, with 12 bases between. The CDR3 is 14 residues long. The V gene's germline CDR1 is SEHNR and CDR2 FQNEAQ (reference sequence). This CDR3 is CASSPTGRNTEAFF. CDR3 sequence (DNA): TGTGCCAGCAGCCCCACCGGGAGAAACACTGAAGCTTTCTTT.

The CDR3 is CASRERADKETQYF. Here the CDR3 DNA reads TGTGCCAGCAGGGAGCGGGCGGATAAAGAGACCCAGTACTTC. The gene calls are TRBV5-5 and TRBJ2-5; D is perhaps TRBD2 (6 bases). The CDR3 extends over 14 amino acids. In germline, CDR1 is SGHKS, CDR2 YYEKEE (reference sequence). V was trimmed by 5 bases and J by 3 bases, leaving 14 bases between them. The whole variable domain, remainder taken from reference TRBV5-5 and TRBJ2-5, is DAGVTQSPTHLIKTRGQQVTLRCSPISGHKSVSWYQQVLGQGPQFIFQYYEKEERGRGNFPDRFSARQFPNYSSELNVNALLLGDSALYLCASRERADKETQYFGPGTRLLVL.

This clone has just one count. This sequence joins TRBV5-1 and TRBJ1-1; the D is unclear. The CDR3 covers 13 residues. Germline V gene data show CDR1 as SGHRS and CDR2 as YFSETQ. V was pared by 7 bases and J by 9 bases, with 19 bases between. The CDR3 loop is CASGPIGLGKAFF. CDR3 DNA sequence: TGCGCCAGCGGCCCAATCGGGCTTGGGAAAGCTTTCTTT. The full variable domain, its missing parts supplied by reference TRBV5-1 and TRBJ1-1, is KAGVTQTPRYLIKTRGQQVTLSCSPISGHRSVSWYQQTPGQGLQFLFEYFSETQRNKGNFPGRFSGRQFSNSRSEMNVSTLELGDSALYLCASGPIGLGKAFFGQGTRLTVV.

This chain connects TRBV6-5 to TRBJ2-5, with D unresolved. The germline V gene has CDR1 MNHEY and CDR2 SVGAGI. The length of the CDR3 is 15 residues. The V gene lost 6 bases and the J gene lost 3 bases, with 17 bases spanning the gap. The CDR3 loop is CASSQPSSAKETQYF. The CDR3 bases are TGTGCCAGCAGCCAACCCAGCTCGGCGAAAGAGACCCAGTACTTC.

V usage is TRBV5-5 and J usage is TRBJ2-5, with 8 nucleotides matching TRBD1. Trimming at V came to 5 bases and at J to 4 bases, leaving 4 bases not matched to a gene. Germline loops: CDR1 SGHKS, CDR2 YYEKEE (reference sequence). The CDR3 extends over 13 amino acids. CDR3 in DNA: TGTGCCAGCAGGCCTACAGGGGGAGAGACCCAGTACTTC. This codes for CASRPTGGETQYF.

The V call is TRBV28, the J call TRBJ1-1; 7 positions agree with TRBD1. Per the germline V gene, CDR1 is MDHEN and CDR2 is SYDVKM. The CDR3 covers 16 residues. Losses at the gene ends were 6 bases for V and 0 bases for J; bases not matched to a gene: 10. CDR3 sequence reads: CASSLPGTAMNTEAFF. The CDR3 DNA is TGTGCCAGCAGCTTACCCGGGACAGCCATGAACACTGAAGCTTTCTTT.

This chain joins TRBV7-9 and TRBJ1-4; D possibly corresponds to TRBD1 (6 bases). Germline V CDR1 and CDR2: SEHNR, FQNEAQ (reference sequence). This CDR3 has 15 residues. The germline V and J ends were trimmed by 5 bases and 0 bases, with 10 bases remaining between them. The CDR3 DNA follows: TGTGCCAGCAGCCCCCGGACAGCAACTAATGAAAAACTGTTTTTT. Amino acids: CASSPRTATNEKLFF. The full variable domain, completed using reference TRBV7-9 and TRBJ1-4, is DTGVSQNPRHKITKRGQNVTFRCDPISEHNRLYWYRQTLGQGPEFLTYFQNEAQLEKSRLLSDRFSAERPKGSFSTLEIQRTEQGDSAMYLCASSPRTATNEKLFFGSGTQLSVL.

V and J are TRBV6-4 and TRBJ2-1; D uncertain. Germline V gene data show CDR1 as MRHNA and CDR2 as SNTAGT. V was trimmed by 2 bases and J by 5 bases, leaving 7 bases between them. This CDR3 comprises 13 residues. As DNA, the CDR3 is TGTGCCAGCAGTGACGGTCCTAACAATGAGCAGTTCTTC. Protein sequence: CASSDGPNNEQFF.

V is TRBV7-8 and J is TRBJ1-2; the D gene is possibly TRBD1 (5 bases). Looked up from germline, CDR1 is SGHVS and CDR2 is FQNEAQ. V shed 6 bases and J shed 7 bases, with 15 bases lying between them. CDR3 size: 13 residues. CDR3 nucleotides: TGTGCCAGCAGACCGACAGCGGGAGGTGGCTACACCTTC. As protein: CASRPTAGGGYTF.